These 2 T cell receptor beta chains share one sample of origin, sequenced in a study of CD8+ T cells in alopecia areata. The treatment was: oral pan-JAK inhibitor, 5-10 mg twice daily. cDNA serving as the sequencing template came from extracted, reverse transcribed RNA. Repertoires were generated with immunoSEQ multiplex PCR, while TCRdb's copy carries only in-frame clones and drops some. The sample lists around 190,000 clones; roughly 60% were seen once. The specimen was CD4+ T cells sorted from blood, collected at week 24, from a patient treated with tofacitinib. The receptors stem from a human donor with alopecia areata.

The chain is built from TRBV6-1 and TRBJ2-7; TRBD1 might be the D (5 bases). Germline V gene sequence: CDR1 MNHNS, CDR2 SASEGT. The V end lost 3 bases, the J end lost 0 bases, and 9 bases lay between the germline ends. This CDR3 is built from 14 residues. CDR3 bases: TGTGCCAGCAGTGACAGGGTCTACTCCTACGAGCAGTACTTC. Encoded protein: CASSDRVYSYEQYF.

This clone appeared a few times. The chain uses TRBV29-1 and TRBJ2-1; 9 bases line up with TRBD2. V gave up 5 bases and J gave up 8 bases; unmatched junction bases: 10. Germline V gene sequence: CDR1 SQVTM, CDR2 ANQGSEA. The CDR3 extends over 14 amino acids. CDR3 protein: CSVRAGGRRDEQFF. The DNA for the CDR3 is TGCAGCGTTCGAGCGGGGGGCCGAAGGGATGAGCAGTTCTTC.